Listed here are 32 T cell receptor beta chains from one sample, sequenced in a study of blood T cell repertoires in COVID-19. TCRdb keeps only in-frame clones here, not all; method: immunoSEQ multiplex PCR. The data contain 28,000 or so clones, approximately 86% of them singletons. Sequenced: peripheral blood. Receptor source: a human donor in a cohort sampled during active COVID-19.

In its sample, this clone was seen a few times. The chain employs TRBV5-1 and TRBJ1-1, with unresolved D. Trimming removed 0 bases from V and 0 bases from J, with 6 bases in between. CDR3 length: 14 residues. CDR1 and CDR2 (germline): SGHRS, YFSETQ. DNA of the CDR3: TGCGCCAGCAGCTTGGGACATATGAACACTGAAGCTTTCTTT. The encoded protein is CASSLGHMNTEAFF.

This chain joins TRBV4-3 and TRBJ1-4, with a weak D call TRBD1 (5 bases). The germline V and J ends were trimmed by 1 base and 7 bases, with 13 bases remaining between them. CDR3 size: 15 residues. Germline V CDR1 and CDR2: LGHNA, YSLEER. In DNA form, the CDR3 reads TGCGCCAGCAGCCAAGCCAAAGGGGTGGGTGAAAAACTGTTTTTT. Residues: CASSQAKGVGEKLFF.

This chain connects TRBV5-6 to TRBJ1-2, with a weak D call TRBD1 (5 bases). This CDR3 contains 14 residues. Germline CDR1 is SGHDT and CDR2 is YYEEEE. The V end was cut by 1 base, the J end by 4 bases, with 11 bases between. CDR3 coding DNA: TGTGCCAGCAGCTTGTTGACAGTGTCCTATGGCTACACCTTC. Translating it yields CASSLLTVSYGYTF.

The rearrangement links TRBV10-2 to TRBJ2-7; the D gene is possibly TRBD1 (5 bases). The V end was cut by 7 bases, the J end by 3 bases, with 7 bases between. This CDR3 is built from 11 residues. Germline CDR1 reads WSHSY; CDR2 reads SAAADI. CDR3 nucleotide sequence: TGCGCCAGCACCACAGGCTACGAGCAGTACTTC. Protein sequence: CASTTGYEQYF.

This CDR3 reads CASSFRSTGGFLNRWSYTF. The CDR3 coding sequence is TGTGCCAGCAGCTTCCGCTCGACAGGGGGTTTTCTTAACAGGTGGAGCTACACCTTC. This chain joins TRBV5-6 and TRBJ1-2; 9 nucleotides agree with TRBD1. V lost 2 bases to trimming and J lost 9 bases; unmatched junction nucleotides: 23. Germline V gene data show CDR1 as SGHDT and CDR2 as YYEEEE. CDR3 length equals 19 residues.

This clone was seen a few times. This rearrangement joins TRBV9 to TRBJ1-3, with TRBD1 identical over 7 bases. The V segment lost 0 bases and the J segment 2 bases; nucleotides outside the gene matches: 2. Germline assignment: CDR1 SGDLS and CDR2 YYNGEE. The CDR3 runs 15 residues. CDR3 sequence reads: CASSVEQGTGNTIYF. The CDR3, as DNA: TGTGCCAGCAGCGTAGAACAGGGGACTGGAAACACCATATATTTT. The whole variable domain, filled in from reference TRBV9 and TRBJ1-3, reads DSGVTQTPKHLITATGQRVTLRCSPRSGDLSVYWYQQSLDQGLQFLIQYYNGEERAKGNILERFSAQQFPDLHSELNLSSLELGDSALYFCASSVEQGTGNTIYFGEGSWLTVV.

The V call is TRBV4-1, the J call TRBJ1-2; 10 bases are shared with TRBD1. CDR1 is MGHRA and CDR2 is YSYEKL in the germline V gene. The CDR3 is 16 amino acids. V lost 1 base to trimming and J lost 5 bases; unmatched junction nucleotides: 7. The CDR3 loop reads CASSQVGDRGIYGYTF. CDR3 nucleotides: TGCGCCAGCAGCCAAGTGGGGGACAGGGGCATTTATGGCTACACCTTC.

This clone has a handful of counts. The chain couples TRBV3-1 (or the pseudogene TRBV3-2) to TRBJ1-2; no definite D call. Trimming stripped 0 bases from V and 8 bases from J, with 16 bases between. The CDR3 consists of 15 residues. Per germline, CDR1 LGHDT and CDR2 YNNKEL (reference sequence). CDR3 region: CASSQDGQSLRGYTF. The CDR3 DNA reads TGTGCCAGCAGCCAAGATGGTCAGTCCCTGAGGGGCTACACCTTC.

The sample holds one count of this clone. The V and J genes are TRBV4-3 and TRBJ1-1; 9 bases fit TRBD1. Trimming cost V 4 bases and J 0 bases; bases outside gene matches: 9. Germline V CDR1 and CDR2: LGHNA, YSLEER. The length of the CDR3 is 17 residues. The DNA for the CDR3 is TGCGCCAGCAGCCTTGGGACAGGGAGAAATGTGAACACTGAAGCTTTCTTT. Translation gives CASSLGTGRNVNTEAFF.

The rearrangement uses TRBV5-6 and TRBJ2-1; D is ambiguous. V gave up 0 bases and J gave up 3 bases, with 10 bases separating them. This CDR3 is 15 amino acids long. Germline V CDR1 and CDR2: SGHDT, YYEEEE. The CDR3: CASSLGHRLYNEQFF. Here the CDR3 DNA reads TGTGCCAGCAGCTTGGGACACCGCCTCTACAATGAGCAGTTCTTC.

The sample holds one count of this clone. The chain joins TRBV19 to TRBJ1-5; 9 bases align to TRBD1. Germline CDR1 and CDR2: LNHDA and SQIVND (reference sequence). V lost 7 bases and J lost 3; bases outside the gene matches: 7. The CDR3 totals 15 residues. The CDR3 is CASTPRDRDNQPQHF. CDR3 coding DNA: TGTGCCAGTACCCCCCGGGACAGGGACAATCAGCCCCAGCATTTT.

V is TRBV7-9 and J is TRBJ2-3; 9 positions match TRBD2. The junction had 7 bases not matched to a gene; V was cut back by 4 bases and J by 2 bases. This CDR3 has 16 residues. Per the germline V gene, CDR1 is SEHNR and CDR2 is FQNEAQ (reference sequence). The CDR3 bases are TGTGCCAGCAGCTCGGATAGCGGGGGCATCACAGATACGCAGTATTTT. It is translated as CASSSDSGGITDTQYF.

The chain's CDR3 is CASRFTLAEIQYEQYF. CDR3 nucleotides: TGCGCCAGCAGATTTACCCTAGCGGAGATTCAGTACGAGCAGTACTTC. The chain carries TRBV5-1 and TRBJ2-7; TRBD2 matches 7 bases. Germline V gene sequence: CDR1 SGHRS, CDR2 YFSETQ. Unmatched junction bases numbered 15, after V lost 5 bases and J lost 4 bases. CDR3 length: 16 residues.

This chain joins TRBV19 and TRBJ2-4; the match to TRBD2 covers 7 bases. Trimming cost V 3 bases and J 4 bases; bases outside gene matches: 9. Germline V gene lookup returns CDR1 LNHDA and CDR2 SQIVND (reference sequence). The CDR3 totals 16 residues. CDR3 residues: CASSIRSASGKNIQYF. CDR3 DNA sequence: TGTGCCAGTAGTATCCGGTCGGCTAGCGGAAAAAACATTCAGTACTTC. Looking up the rest from reference TRBV19 and TRBJ2-4 gives the full variable domain: DGGITQSPKYLFRKEGQNVTLSCEQNLNHDAMYWYRQDPGQGLRLIYYSQIVNDFQKGDIAEGYSVSREKKESFPLTVTSAQKNPTAFYLCASSIRSASGKNIQYFGAGTRLSVL.

V and J are TRBV12-5 and TRBJ2-7, with 10 bases identical to TRBD1. Germline V gene lookup returns CDR1 LGHNT and CDR2 FRNRAP. The CDR3 sequence is 16 residues long. The CDR3 is CVNPTGDRGRHYEQYF. CDR3 bases: TGTGTTAACCCGACCGGGGACAGGGGTCGCCACTACGAGCAGTACTTC.

The chain combines TRBV30 with TRBJ2-4; D is perhaps TRBD1 (5 bases). The germline gives CDR1 GTSNPN, CDR2 SVGIG (reference sequence). V shed 0 bases and J shed 0 bases, with 15 bases lying between them. CDR3 length equals 17 residues. CDR3 protein: CAWSVQAEGEAKNIQYF. The CDR3 nucleotides are TGTGCCTGGAGTGTACAGGCGGAAGGGGAAGCCAAAAACATTCAGTACTTC.

The genes are TRBV6-1 and TRBJ1-1, with D unclear. CDR3 size: 11 residues. Trimming cost V 3 bases and J 8 bases, with 7 bases left between them. Germline V gene lookup returns CDR1 MNHNS and CDR2 SASEGT. The CDR3 protein is CASSDGIEAFF. CDR3 DNA: TGTGCCAGCAGTGACGGGATAGAAGCTTTCTTT.

This chain links TRBV27 with TRBJ1-5; 9 positions match TRBD1. The germline V gene encodes CDR1 MNHEY and CDR2 SMNVEV (reference sequence). V was pared by 7 bases and J by 6 bases, with 13 bases of the junction left unmatched. The CDR3 has 16 amino acids. The CDR3 is CASTPGGGQGPQPQHF. The CDR3 nucleotides are TGTGCCAGCACCCCCGGTGGGGGACAGGGCCCTCAGCCCCAGCATTTT.

The CDR3 sequence: CASGLARGSTDTQYF. In nucleotides, the CDR3 is TGTGCTAGTGGTTTGGCGCGGGGATCCACAGATACGCAGTATTTT. The chain is built from TRBV12-5 and TRBJ2-3; the D gene is possibly TRBD2 (6 bases). With 1 base removed from V and 2 bases from J, the gap between germline ends came to 10 bases. The CDR3 contains 15 residues. Germline V gene lookup returns CDR1 LGHNT and CDR2 FRNRAP.

This clone was seen a few times. The V and J genes are TRBV9 and TRBJ2-3; D may be TRBD2 (6 bases). Germline V gene data show CDR1 as SGDLS and CDR2 as YYNGEE. Trimming took off 0 bases at V and 2 bases at J, with 13 bases between the two ends. There are 16 residues in the CDR3. This CDR3 reads CASSVGGEVVTDTQYF. CDR3 coding DNA: TGTGCCAGCAGCGTAGGGGGGGAGGTGGTCACAGATACGCAGTATTTT.

This chain links TRBV30 with TRBJ1-3; the D is unclear. Germline CDR1 is GTSNPN and CDR2 is SVGIG (reference sequence). The V end was cut by 1 base, the J end by 0 bases, with 7 bases between. CDR3 length: 14 amino acids. In DNA, the CDR3 is TGTGCCTGGAGTGGCAGGATCTCTGGAAACACCATATATTTT. Translated: CAWSGRISGNTIYF.

The CDR3 DNA sequence: TGTGCCAGTGTGGACAGGGGGAACTCAGCAGTTGAAAAACTGTTTTTT. Its protein product is CASVDRGNSAVEKLFF. The V gene is TRBV2, the J gene TRBJ1-4; 10 nucleotides agree with TRBD1. The CDR3 runs to 16 residues. The junction had 14 bases not matched to a gene; V was cut back by 9 bases and J by 7 bases. CDR1 and CDR2 (germline): SNHLY, FYNNEI.

The chain joins TRBV28 to TRBJ2-5; D may be TRBD1 (5 bases). The V end lost 4 bases, the J end lost 5 bases, and 11 bases lay between the germline ends. The CDR3 is made up of 13 amino acids. CDR1 and CDR2 (germline): MDHEN, SYDVKM. Written as DNA, the CDR3 is TGTGCCAGCAGTTCAGGGTCTATGGAGACCCAGTACTTC. It translates to CASSSGSMETQYF.

This sequence joins TRBV28 and TRBJ2-3; 8 positions agree with TRBD1. J gave up 2 bases and V 6 bases, and 10 bases lay outside the gene matches. This CDR3 spans 16 amino acids. Germline V lookup: CDR1 MDHEN, CDR2 SYDVKM. CDR3 sequence reads: CASSRRQGTYTDTQYF. CDR3 DNA: TGTGCCAGCAGCCGCCGACAGGGGACATACACAGATACGCAGTATTTT.

The chain uses TRBV2 and TRBJ1-4; D gene uncertain. The CDR3 consists of 14 residues. Trimming removed 8 bases at V and 0 bases at J, with 10 bases between. Germline assignment: CDR1 SNHLY and CDR2 FYNNEI. The CDR3 coding sequence is TGTGCCAGCTTAATGGGAGCAACTAATGAAAAACTGTTTTTT. Residues: CASLMGATNEKLFF.

The CDR3 DNA reads TGTGCCAGCAGCTGGGGACAGGGGGCCTCTATGGCTTTCTTT. It specifies CASSWGQGASMAFF. This chain connects TRBV6-5 to TRBJ1-1; 12 positions match TRBD1. Germline V gene data show CDR1 as MNHEY and CDR2 as SVGAGI. The CDR3 is made up of 14 amino acids. With 6 bases clipped from V and 11 bases from J, the junction kept 10 bases outside the gene matches.

This rearrangement joins TRBV21-1 to TRBJ2-7; TRBD2 is the table's D call and was not checked against the DNA. TRBV21-1 is labeled a pseudogene. The CDR3 loop spans 18 amino acids. CDR3 protein: CASSKVGPARQGLGEQYF. The CDR3 nucleotides are TGTGCCAGCAGCAAAGTGGGACCGGCTCGGCAGGGACTAGGCGAGCAGTACTTC.

The V and J genes are TRBV27 and TRBJ1-1; D might be TRBD1 (6 bases). This CDR3 spans 14 amino acids. The germline gives CDR1 MNHEY, CDR2 SMNVEV (reference sequence). V shed 5 bases and J shed 4 bases, with 14 bases lying between them. This CDR3 reads CASSRWTDITEAFF. The CDR3 nucleotides are TGTGCCAGCAGTAGATGGACAGACATCACTGAAGCTTTCTTT.

The chain is built from TRBV28 and TRBJ2-7; 7 nucleotides line up with TRBD2. V lost 3 bases, J lost 4 bases, and 3 bases stayed unmatched. The CDR3 spans 13 residues. The germline CDR1 and CDR2 sequences are MDHEN and SYDVKM. In nucleotides, the CDR3 is TGTGCCAGCAGTTTGGCTAGCGGATACGAGCAGTACTTC. This translates into CASSLASGYEQYF.

V and J are TRBV9 and TRBJ1-5; the D is unclear. Germline V gene sequence: CDR1 SGDLS, CDR2 YYNGEE. CDR3 length: 15 amino acids. Trimming shortened V by 0 bases and J by 0 bases, and 7 bases separated the two germline ends. CDR3 sequence: CASSVDSYSNQPQHF. The CDR3 DNA follows: TGTGCCAGCAGCGTAGACAGTTATAGCAATCAGCCCCAGCATTTT. Combining the CDR3 with reference TRBV9 and TRBJ1-5 gives the whole variable domain DSGVTQTPKHLITATGQRVTLRCSPRSGDLSVYWYQQSLDQGLQFLIQYYNGEERAKGNILERFSAQQFPDLHSELNLSSLELGDSALYFCASSVDSYSNQPQHFGDGTRLSIL.

In nucleotides, the CDR3 is TGCGCCAGCAGCCAAGCCGTCGGGATAGGTGTTTCACCCCTCCACTTT. Its protein is CASSQAVGIGVSPLHF. This chain links TRBV4-3 with TRBJ1-6, with D unclear. V was clipped by 1 base and J by 9 bases, with 16 bases between them. CDR3 length: 16 residues. Germline lookup yields CDR1 LGHNA and CDR2 YSLEER.

The chain is built from TRBV4-3 and TRBJ1-2; TRBD1 might be the D (5 bases). V was cut by 1 base and J by 1 base, with 10 bases left in between. This CDR3 has 15 amino acids. Germline-derived CDR1 and CDR2 are LGHNA and YSLEER. The CDR3 loop reads CASSQAGYYNYGYTF. CDR3 DNA sequence: TGCGCCAGCAGCCAAGCAGGGTATTATAACTATGGCTACACCTTC.